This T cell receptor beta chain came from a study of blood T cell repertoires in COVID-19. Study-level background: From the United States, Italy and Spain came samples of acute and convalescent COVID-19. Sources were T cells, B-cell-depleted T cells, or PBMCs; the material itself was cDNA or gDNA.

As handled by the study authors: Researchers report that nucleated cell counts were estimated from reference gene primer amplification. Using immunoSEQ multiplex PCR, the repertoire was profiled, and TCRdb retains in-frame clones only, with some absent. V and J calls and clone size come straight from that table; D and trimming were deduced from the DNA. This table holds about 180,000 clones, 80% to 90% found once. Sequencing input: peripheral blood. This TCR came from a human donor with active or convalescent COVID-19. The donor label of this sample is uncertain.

Here the CDR3 DNA reads TGTGCCAGCAGTAGGGGAGGTGGTGGCTACACCTTC. Its translation: CASSRGGGGYTF. The chain links TRBV28 to TRBJ1-2; a possible D gene is TRBD1 (5 bases). Germline V CDR1 and CDR2: MDHEN, SYDVKM. CDR3 size: 12 residues. Trimming removed 5 bases from V and 7 bases from J, with 11 bases in between.